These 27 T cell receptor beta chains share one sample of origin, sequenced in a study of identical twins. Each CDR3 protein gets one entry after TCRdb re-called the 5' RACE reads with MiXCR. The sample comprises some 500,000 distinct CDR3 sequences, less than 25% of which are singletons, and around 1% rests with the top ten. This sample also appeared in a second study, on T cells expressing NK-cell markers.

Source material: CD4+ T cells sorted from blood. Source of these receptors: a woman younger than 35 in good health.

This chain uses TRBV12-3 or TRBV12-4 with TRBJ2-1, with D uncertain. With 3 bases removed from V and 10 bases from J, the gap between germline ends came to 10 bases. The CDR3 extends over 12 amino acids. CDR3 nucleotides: TGTGCCAGCAGTTTGGGGTTGTACGAGCAGTTCTTC. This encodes CASSLGLYEQFF.

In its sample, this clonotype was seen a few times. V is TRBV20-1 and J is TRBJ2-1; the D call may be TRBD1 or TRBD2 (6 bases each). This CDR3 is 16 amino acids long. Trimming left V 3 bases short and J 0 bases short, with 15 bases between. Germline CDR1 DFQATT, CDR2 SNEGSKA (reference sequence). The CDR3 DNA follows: TGCAGTGCTAGTTTTGGAGGGGGTAGCTCCTACAATGAGCAGTTCTTC. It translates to CSASFGGGSSYNEQFF.

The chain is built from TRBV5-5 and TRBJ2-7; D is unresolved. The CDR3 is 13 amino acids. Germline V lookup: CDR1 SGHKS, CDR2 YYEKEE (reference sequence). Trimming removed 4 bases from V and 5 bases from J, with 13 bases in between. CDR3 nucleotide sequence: TGTGCCAGCAGCCCCCCCCGGTTGGACGAGCAGTACTTC. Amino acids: CASSPPRLDEQYF.

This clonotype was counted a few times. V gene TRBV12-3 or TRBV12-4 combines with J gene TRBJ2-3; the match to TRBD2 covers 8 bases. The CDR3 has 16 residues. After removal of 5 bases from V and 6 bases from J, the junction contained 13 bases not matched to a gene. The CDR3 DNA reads TGTGCCAGCAGTCCCTCTAGCGGGCGTTCGACCGATACGCAGTATTTT. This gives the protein CASSPSSGRSTDTQYF.

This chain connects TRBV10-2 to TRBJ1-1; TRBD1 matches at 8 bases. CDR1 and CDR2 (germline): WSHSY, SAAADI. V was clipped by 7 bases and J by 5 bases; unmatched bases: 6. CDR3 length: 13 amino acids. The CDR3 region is CASTRQGLTEAFF. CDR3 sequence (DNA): TGCGCCAGCACCCGACAGGGGTTGACTGAAGCTTTCTTT.

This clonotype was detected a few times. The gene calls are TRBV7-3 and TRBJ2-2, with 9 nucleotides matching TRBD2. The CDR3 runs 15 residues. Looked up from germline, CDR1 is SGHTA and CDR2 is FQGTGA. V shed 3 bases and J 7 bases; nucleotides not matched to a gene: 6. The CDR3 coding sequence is TGTGCCAGCAGCTTTGCCGCTAGCGGGGTCGGGGAGCTGTTTTTT. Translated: CASSFAASGVGELFF.

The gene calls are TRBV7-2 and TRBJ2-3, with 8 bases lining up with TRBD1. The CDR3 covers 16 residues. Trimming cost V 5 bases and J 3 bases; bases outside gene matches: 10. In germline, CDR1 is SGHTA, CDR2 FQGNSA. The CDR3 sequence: CASSRGGQGATDTQYF. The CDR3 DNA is TGTGCCAGCAGCCGAGGGGGTCAGGGGGCGACAGATACGCAGTATTTT.

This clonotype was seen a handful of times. The CDR3 region has the DNA TGCAGTGCTAAAACTAGTGCCGGGGAGCTGTTTTTT. Protein product: CSAKTSAGELFF. The chain joins TRBV20-1 to TRBJ2-2; perhaps TRBD2 as D (5 bases). CDR3 length: 12 amino acids. Trimming pared 4 bases from V and 6 bases from J, leaving 9 bases between. Germline CDR1 and CDR2: DFQATT and SNEGSKA (reference sequence).

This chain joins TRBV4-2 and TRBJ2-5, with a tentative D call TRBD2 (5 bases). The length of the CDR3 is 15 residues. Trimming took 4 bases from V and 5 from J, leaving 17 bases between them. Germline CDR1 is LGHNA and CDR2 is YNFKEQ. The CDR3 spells CASSPTRGSGETQYF. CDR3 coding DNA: TGTGCCAGCAGCCCGACTCGGGGTAGTGGGGAGACCCAGTACTTC.

Here the CDR3 reads CASRAESYEQYF. The CDR3 nucleotides read TGCGCCAGCAGGGCCGAAAGCTACGAGCAGTACTTC. This chain joins TRBV5-1 and TRBJ2-7, with D hard to call. Trimming shortened V by 5 bases and J by 3 bases, and 9 bases separated the two germline ends. Looked up from germline, CDR1 is SGHRS and CDR2 is YFSETQ. This CDR3 is built from 12 residues.

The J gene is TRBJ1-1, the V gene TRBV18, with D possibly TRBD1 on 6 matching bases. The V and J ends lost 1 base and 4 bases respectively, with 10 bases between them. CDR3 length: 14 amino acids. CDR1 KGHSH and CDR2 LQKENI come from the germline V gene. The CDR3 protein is CASSPRVGGTEAFF. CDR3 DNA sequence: TGTGCCAGCTCACCACGAGTAGGGGGCACTGAAGCTTTCTTT.

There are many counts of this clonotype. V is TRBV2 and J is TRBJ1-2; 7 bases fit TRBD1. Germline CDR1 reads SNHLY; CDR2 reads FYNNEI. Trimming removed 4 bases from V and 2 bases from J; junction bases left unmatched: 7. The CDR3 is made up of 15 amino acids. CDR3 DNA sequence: TGTGCCAGCAGTGGAGAAGTGGGACAGAACTATGGCTACACCTTC. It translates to CASSGEVGQNYGYTF.

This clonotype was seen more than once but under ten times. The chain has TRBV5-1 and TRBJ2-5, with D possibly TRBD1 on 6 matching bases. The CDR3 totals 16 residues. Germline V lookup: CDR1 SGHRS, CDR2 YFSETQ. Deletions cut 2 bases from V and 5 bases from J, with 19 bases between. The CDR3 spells CASSLPTGSTPETQYF. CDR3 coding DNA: TGCGCCAGCAGCTTACCCACAGGGTCCACCCCGGAGACCCAGTACTTC.

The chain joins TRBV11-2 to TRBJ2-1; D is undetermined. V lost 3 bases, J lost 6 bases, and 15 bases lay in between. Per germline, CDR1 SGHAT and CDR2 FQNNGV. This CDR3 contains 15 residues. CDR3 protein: CASSFLSGPFNEQFF. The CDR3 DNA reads TGTGCCAGCAGCTTCCTCTCCGGACCATTCAATGAGCAGTTCTTC.

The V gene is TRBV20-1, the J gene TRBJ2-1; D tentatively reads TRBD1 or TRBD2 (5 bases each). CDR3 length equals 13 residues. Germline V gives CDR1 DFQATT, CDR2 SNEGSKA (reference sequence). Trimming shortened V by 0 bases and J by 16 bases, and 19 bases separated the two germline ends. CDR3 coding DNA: TGCAGTGCTAGAGATTACGGAGGCAGGGAATTTTTCTTC. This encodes CSARDYGGREFFF.

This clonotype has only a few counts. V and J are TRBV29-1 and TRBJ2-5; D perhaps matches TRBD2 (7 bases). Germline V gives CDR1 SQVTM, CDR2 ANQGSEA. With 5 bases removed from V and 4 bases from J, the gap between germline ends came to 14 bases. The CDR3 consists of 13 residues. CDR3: CSVRGGGGETQYF. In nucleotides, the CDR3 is TGCAGCGTTAGGGGAGGGGGAGGAGAGACCCAGTACTTC.

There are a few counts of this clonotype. CDR3 coding DNA: TGCAGTGCTATCGGGGGCTATGGCTACACCTTC. This encodes CSAIGGYGYTF. The chain couples TRBV20-1 to TRBJ1-2; maybe TRBD1 (5 bases). The CDR3 runs 11 residues. Germline lookup yields CDR1 DFQATT and CDR2 SNEGSKA (reference sequence). Between the trimmed V and J ends, which lost 4 bases and 4 bases, there was a span of 7 bases.

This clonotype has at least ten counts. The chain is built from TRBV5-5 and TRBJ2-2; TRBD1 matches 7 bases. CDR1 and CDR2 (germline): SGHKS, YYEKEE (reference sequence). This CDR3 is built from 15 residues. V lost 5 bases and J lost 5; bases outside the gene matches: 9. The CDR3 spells CASRRQGIETGELFF. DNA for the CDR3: TGTGCCAGCAGACGACAGGGAATAGAAACCGGGGAGCTGTTTTTT.

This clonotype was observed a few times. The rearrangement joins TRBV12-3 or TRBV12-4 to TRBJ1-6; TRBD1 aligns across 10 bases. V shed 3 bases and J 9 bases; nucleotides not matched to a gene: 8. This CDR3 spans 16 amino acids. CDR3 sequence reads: CASSFFGTGVGSPLHF. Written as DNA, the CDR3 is TGTGCCAGCAGTTTCTTTGGGACAGGGGTTGGTTCACCCCTCCACTTT.

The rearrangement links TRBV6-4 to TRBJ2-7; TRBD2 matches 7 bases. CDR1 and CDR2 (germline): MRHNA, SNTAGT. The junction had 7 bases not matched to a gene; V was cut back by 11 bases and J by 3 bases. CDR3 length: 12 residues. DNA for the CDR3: TGTGCCGACGGACTAGTGAGCTACGAGCAGTACTTC. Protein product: CADGLVSYEQYF.

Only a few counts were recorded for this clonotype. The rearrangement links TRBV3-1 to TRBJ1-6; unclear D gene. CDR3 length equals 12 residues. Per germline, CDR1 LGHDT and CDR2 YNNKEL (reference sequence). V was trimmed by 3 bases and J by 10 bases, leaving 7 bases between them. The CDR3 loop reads CASSHYGSPLHF. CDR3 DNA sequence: TGTGCCAGCAGCCACTACGGGTCACCCCTCCACTTT.

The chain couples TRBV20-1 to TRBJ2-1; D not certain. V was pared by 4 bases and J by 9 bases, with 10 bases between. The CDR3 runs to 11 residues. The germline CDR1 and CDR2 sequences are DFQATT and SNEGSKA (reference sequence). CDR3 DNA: TGCAGTGCTACGATCTCCCCTGAGCAGTTCTTC. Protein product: CSATISPEQFF.

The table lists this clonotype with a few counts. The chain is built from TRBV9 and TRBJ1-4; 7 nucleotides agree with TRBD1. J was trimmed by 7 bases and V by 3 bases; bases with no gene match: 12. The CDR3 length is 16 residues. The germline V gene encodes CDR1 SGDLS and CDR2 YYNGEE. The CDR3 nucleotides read TGTGCCAGCAGCGGTTCCCGACAGGGTGGAGTTGAAAAACTGTTTTTT. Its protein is CASSGSRQGGVEKLFF.

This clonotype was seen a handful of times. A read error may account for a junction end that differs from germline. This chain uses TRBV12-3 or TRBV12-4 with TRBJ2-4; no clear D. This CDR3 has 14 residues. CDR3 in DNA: TGTGCCAGCAGTTTAACGGCAGGACGAAACGTTCAGTACTTC. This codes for CASSLTAGRNVQYF.

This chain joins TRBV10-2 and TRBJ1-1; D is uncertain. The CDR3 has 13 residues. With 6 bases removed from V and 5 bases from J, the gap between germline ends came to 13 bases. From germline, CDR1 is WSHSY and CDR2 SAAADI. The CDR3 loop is CASSGGRITEAFF. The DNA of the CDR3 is TGCGCCAGCAGCGGCGGACGGATAACTGAAGCTTTCTTT.

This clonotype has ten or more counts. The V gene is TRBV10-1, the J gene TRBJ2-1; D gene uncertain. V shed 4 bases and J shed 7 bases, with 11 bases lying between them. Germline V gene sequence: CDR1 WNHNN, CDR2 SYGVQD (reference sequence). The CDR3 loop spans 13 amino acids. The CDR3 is CASSGKGWNEQFF. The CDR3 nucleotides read TGCGCCAGCAGTGGGAAGGGATGGAATGAGCAGTTCTTC.

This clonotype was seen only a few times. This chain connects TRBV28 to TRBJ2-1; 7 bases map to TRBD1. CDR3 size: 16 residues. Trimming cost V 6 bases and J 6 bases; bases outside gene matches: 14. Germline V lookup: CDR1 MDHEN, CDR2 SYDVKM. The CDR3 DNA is TGTGCCAGCAGCCCAAGCGACAGGGCGATTACCAATGAGCAGTTCTTC. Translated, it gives CASSPSDRAITNEQFF. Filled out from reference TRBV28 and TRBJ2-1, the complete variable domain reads DVKVTQSSRYLVKRTGEKVFLECVQDMDHENMFWYRQDPGLGLRLIYFSYDVKMKEKGDIPEGYSVSREKKERFSLILESASTNQTSMYLCASSPSDRAITNEQFFGPGTRLTVL.